This TCR beta chain comes out of a study of CD8+CD57+ T cells in acquired aplastic anemia. Genomic DNA provided the template from which TCR beta VDJ and CDR3 profiles were obtained. TCRdb reprocessed the reads via MiXCR and lists one record per CDR3 protein. Of around 190,000 distinct CDR3 sequences in the sample, approximately 60% were seen once. The specimen was sorted CD4+, CD8+, or CD8+CD57+ T cells (not recorded which) from PBMCs. This sequence was found in a human donor in good health.

The CDR3 loop is CASSLGPGLAGGDTQYF. CDR3 DNA sequence: TGTGCCAGCAGCTTGGGACCGGGACTAGCGGGAGGAGATACGCAGTATTTT. V and J are TRBV7-3 and TRBJ2-3, with 15 positions matching TRBD2. V shed 3 bases, J shed 5 bases, and the junction held 6 bases outside the gene matches. The CDR3 has 17 residues. Germline V lookup: CDR1 SGHTA, CDR2 FQGTGA. Combining the CDR3 with reference TRBV7-3 and TRBJ2-3 gives the whole variable domain GAGVSQTPSNKVTEKGKYVELRCDPISGHTALYWYRQSLGQGPEFLIYFQGTGAADDSGLPNDRFFAVRPEGSVSTLKIQRTERGDSAVYLCASSLGPGLAGGDTQYFGPGTRLTVL.